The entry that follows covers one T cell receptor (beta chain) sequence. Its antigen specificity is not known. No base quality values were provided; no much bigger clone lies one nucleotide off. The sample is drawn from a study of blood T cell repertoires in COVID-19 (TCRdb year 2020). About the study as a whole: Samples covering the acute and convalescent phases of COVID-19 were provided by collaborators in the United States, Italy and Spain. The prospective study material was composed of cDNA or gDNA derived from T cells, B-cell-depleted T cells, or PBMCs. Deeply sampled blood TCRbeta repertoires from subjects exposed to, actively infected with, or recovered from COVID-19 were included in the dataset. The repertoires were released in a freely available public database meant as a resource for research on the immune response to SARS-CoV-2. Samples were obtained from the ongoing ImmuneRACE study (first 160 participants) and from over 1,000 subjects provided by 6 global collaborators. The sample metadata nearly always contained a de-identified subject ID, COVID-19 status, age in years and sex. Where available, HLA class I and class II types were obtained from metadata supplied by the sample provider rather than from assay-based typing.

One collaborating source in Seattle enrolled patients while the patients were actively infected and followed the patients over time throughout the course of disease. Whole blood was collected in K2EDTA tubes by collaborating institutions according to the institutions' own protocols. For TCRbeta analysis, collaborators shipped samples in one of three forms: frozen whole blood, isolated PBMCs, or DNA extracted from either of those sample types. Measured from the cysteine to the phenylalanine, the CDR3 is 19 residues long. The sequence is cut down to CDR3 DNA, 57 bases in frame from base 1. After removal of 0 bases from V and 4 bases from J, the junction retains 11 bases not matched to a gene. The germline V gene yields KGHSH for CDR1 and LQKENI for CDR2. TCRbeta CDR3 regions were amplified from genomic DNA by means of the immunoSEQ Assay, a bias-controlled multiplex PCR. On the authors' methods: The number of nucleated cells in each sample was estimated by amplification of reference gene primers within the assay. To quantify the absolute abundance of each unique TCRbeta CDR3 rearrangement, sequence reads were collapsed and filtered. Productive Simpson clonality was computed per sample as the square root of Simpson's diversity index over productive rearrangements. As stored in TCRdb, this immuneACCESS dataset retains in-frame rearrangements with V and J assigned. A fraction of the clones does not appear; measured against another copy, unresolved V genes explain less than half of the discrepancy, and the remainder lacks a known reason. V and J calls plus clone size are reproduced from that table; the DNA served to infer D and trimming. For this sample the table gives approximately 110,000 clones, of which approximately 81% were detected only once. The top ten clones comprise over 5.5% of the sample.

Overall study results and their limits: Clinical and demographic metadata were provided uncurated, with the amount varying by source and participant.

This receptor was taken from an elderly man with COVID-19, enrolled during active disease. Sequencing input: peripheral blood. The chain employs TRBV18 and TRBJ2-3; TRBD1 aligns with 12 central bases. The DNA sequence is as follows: TGTGCCAGCTCACCACCGGTACGGGACAGGGGGCAGTGGGCAGATACGCAGTATTTT. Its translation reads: CASSPPVRDRGQWADTQYF.